The sequence of this TCR beta chain was determined in a study of shared clonotypes between healthy human individuals. V was pared by 0 bases and J by 0 bases, with 9 bases of the junction left unmatched. CDR3 length: 18 residues. Germline V gene sequence: CDR1 SQVTM, CDR2 ANQGSEA. Each subset's genomic DNA was split evenly across several immunoSEQ plates. Clones were read by immunoSEQ multiplex PCR, and TCRdb kept only the in-frame ones, dropping some. Of about 480,000 clones listed, about 75% are singletons. The chain has TRBV29-1 and TRBJ2-1; 9 nucleotides line up with TRBD2. This clonotype was obtained from a woman aged 40 to 55 in good health. Some clones in this sample may be carry-over from other donors' samples. Material for sequencing was PBMCs. CDR3 sequence reads: CSVEEGGRAYSSYNEQFF. CDR3 nucleotides: TGCAGCGTTGAAGAGGGCGGGAGGGCCTATAGCTCCTACAATGAGCAGTTCTTC.